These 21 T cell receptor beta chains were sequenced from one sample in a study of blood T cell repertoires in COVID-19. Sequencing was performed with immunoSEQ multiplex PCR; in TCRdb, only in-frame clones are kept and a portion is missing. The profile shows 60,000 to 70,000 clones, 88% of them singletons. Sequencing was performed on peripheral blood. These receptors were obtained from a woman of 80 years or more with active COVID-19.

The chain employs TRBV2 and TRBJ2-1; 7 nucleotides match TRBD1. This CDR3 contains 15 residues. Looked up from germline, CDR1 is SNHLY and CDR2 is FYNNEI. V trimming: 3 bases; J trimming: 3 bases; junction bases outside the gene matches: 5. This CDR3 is CASSDDRDRYNEQFF. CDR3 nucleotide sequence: TGTGCCAGCAGTGACGACAGGGATCGCTACAATGAGCAGTTCTTC.

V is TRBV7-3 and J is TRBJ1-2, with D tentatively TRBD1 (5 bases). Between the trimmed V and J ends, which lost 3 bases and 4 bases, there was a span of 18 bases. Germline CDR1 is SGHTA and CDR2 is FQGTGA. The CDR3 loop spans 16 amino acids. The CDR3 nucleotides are TGTGCCAGCAGCTTTCCCACATTGGACAAGTTCTATGGCTACACCTTC. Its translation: CASSFPTLDKFYGYTF.

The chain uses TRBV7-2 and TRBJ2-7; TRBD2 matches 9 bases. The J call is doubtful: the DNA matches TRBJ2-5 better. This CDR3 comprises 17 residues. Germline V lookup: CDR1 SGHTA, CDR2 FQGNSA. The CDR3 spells CASSPRRGGLYQETQYF. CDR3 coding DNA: TGTGCCAGCAGCCCCCGGCGGGGGGGCTTGTACCAAGAGACCCAGTACTTC.

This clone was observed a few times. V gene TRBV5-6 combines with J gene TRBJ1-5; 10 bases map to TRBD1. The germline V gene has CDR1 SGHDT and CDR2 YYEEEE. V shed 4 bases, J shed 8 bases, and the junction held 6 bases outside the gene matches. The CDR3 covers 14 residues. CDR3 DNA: TGTGCCAGCAGCGCTCTGGGACAGGGGAAGCCCCAGCATTTT. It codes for CASSALGQGKPQHF.

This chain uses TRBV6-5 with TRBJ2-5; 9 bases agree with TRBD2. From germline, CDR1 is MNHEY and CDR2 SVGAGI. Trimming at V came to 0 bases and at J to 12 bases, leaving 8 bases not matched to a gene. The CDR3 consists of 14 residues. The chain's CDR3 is CASSYSRVAGVKYF. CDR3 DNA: TGTGCCAGCAGTTACTCGAGAGTAGCGGGAGTTAAGTACTTC.

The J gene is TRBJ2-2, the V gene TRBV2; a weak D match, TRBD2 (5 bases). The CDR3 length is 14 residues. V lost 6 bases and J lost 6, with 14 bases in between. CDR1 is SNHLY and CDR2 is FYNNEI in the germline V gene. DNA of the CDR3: TGTGCCAGCAGGGCGGGCATAATCCCCGGGGAGCTGTTTTTT. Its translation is CASRAGIIPGELFF.

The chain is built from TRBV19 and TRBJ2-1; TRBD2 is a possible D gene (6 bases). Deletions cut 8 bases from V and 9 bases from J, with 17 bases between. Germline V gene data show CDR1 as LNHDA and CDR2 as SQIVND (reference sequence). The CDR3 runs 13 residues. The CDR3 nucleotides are TGTGCCAGTGATTCTGGGCGGGGTGTTGAGCAGTTCTTC. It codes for CASDSGRGVEQFF.

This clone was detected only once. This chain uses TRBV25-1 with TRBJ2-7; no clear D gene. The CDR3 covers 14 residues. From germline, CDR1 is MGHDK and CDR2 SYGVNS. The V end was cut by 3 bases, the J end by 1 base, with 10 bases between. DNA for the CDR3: TGTGCCAGCAGTGAGTCGAGTTGGTCCTACGAGCAGTACTTC. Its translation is CASSESSWSYEQYF.

The CDR3 nucleotides read TGTGCCAGCAGTGGGACAGGGGACACCCAGTACTTC. Protein: CASSGTGDTQYF. This chain links TRBV2 with TRBJ2-5; 9 positions agree with TRBD1. Germline-derived CDR1 and CDR2 are SNHLY and FYNNEI. The CDR3 loop spans 12 amino acids. V was pared by 4 bases and J by 8 bases, with 2 bases of the junction left unmatched.

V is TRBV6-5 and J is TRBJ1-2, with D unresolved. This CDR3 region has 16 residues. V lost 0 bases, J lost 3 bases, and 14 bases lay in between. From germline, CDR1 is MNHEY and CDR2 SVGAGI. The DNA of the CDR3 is TGTGCCAGCAGTTACTCCGCCGGTGGGAGCTACTATGGCTACACCTTC. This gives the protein CASSYSAGGSYYGYTF.

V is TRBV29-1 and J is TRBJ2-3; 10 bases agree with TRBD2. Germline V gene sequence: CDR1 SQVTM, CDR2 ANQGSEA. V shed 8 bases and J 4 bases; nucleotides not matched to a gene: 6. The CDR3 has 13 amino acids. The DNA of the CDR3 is TGCAGCTCAGCGGGGGGGCGGTCAGATACGCAGTATTTT. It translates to CSSAGGRSDTQYF.

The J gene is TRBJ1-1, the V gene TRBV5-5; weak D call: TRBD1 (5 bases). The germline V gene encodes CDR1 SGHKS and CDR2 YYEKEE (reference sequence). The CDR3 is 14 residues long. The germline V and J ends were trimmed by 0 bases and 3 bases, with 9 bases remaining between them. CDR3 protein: CASSLGQWDTEAFF. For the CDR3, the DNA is TGTGCCAGCAGCTTGGGACAGTGGGACACTGAAGCTTTCTTT.

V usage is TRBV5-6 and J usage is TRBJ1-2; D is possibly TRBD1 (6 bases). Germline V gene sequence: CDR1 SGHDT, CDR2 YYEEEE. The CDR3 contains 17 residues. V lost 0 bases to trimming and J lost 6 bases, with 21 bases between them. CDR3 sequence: CASSLAAEGEGVNGYTF. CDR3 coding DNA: TGTGCCAGCAGCTTGGCTGCAGAGGGGGAAGGGGTTAATGGCTACACCTTC.

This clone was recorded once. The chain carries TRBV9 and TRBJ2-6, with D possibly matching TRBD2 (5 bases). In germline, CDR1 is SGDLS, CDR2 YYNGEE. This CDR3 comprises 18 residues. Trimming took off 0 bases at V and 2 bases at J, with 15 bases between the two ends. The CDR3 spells CASSVATTAGTGANVLTF. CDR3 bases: TGTGCCAGCAGCGTAGCTACTACGGCCGGGACTGGGGCCAACGTCCTGACTTTC. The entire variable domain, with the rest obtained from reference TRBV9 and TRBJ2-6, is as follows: DSGVTQTPKHLITATGQRVTLRCSPRSGDLSVYWYQQSLDQGLQFLIQYYNGEERAKGNILERFSAQQFPDLHSELNLSSLELGDSALYFCASSVATTAGTGANVLTFGAGSRLTVL.

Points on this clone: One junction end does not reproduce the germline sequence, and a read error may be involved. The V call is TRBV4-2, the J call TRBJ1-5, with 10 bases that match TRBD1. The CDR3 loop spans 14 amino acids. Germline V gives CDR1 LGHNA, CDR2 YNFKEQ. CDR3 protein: CASSQGQGDQPQHF. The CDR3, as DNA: TGTGCCAGCAGTCAAGGACAGGGGGATCAGCCCCAGCATTTT.

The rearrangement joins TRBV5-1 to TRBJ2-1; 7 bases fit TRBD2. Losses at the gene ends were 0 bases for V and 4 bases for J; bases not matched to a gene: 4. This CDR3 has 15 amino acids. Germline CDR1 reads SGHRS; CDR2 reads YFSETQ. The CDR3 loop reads CASSLGLADYNEQFF. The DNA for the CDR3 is TGCGCCAGCAGCTTGGGACTAGCCGATTACAATGAGCAGTTCTTC.

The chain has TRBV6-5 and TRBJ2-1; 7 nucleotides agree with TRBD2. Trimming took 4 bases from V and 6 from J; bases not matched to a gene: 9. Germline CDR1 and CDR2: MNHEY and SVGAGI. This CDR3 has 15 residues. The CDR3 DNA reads TGTGCCAGCAGTTTCGGACTAGGTATTGCCAATGAGCAGTTCTTC. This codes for CASSFGLGIANEQFF.

The DNA of the CDR3 is TGTGCCAGCACCTTGGGGGGGGTTGAGACCCAGTACTTC. Translated, it gives CASTLGGVETQYF. The chain carries TRBV28 and TRBJ2-5, with TRBD2 identical over 7 bases. V dropped 7 bases and J dropped 5; count of bases not matched to a gene: 7. This CDR3 is built from 13 residues. Germline loops: CDR1 MDHEN, CDR2 SYDVKM.

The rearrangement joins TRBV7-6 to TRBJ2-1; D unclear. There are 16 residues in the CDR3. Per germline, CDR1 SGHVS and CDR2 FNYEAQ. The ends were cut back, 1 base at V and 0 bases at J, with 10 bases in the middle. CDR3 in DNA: TGTGCCAGCAGCTTAGATCCCCCCAGCTCCTACAATGAGCAGTTCTTC. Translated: CASSLDPPSSYNEQFF.

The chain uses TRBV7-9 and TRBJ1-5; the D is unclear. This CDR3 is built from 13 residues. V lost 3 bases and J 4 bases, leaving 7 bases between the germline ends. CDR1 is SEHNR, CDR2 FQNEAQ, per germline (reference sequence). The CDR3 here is CASSLYINQPQHF. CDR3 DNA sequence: TGTGCCAGCAGCTTGTATATTAATCAGCCCCAGCATTTT.

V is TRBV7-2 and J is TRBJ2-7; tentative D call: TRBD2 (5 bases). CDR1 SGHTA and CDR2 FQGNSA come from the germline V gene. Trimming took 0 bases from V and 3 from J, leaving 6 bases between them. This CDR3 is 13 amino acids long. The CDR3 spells CASSLAEVYEQYF. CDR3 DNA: TGTGCCAGCAGCTTAGCGGAGGTCTACGAGCAGTACTTC.